Shown below are 4 T cell receptor beta chains from a single sample sequenced in a study of blood T cell repertoires in COVID-19. Libraries were prepared by immunoSEQ multiplex PCR; TCRdb keeps only in-frame clonotypes and omits some of them. The sample consists of 250,000 to 350,000 clones, roughly 88% of them appearing once. Input material: peripheral blood. The receptors were sampled from a human donor with COVID-19, enrolled during active disease. The donor label of this sample is uncertain.

V usage is TRBV30 and J usage is TRBJ2-5; the match to TRBD2 covers 10 bases. This CDR3 contains 15 residues. V lost 2 bases to trimming and J lost 1 base; unmatched junction nucleotides: 4. Germline CDR1 is GTSNPN and CDR2 is SVGIG (reference sequence). CDR3 residues: CAWSPSGRSQETQYF. DNA of the CDR3: TGTGCCTGGAGTCCTAGCGGGAGAAGCCAAGAGACCCAGTACTTC.

J is TRBJ1-2 and V is TRBV28, with TRBD1 as a possible D gene (6 bases). V lost 11 bases to trimming and J lost 4 bases, with 14 bases between them. The CDR3 covers 12 residues. CDR1 is MDHEN, CDR2 SYDVKM, per germline. The CDR3 DNA sequence: TGTGCCTATCGGGGGGCAGGCTATGGCTACACCTTC. Its protein product is CAYRGAGYGYTF.

CDR3 bases: TGTGCCAGCAGCCCATGGACAGGGATATCCTACGAGCAGTACTTC. Its translation: CASSPWTGISYEQYF. J is TRBJ2-7 and V is TRBV11-2, with 8 bases lining up with TRBD1. The CDR3 is 15 residues long. The germline gives CDR1 SGHAT, CDR2 FQNNGV. Trimming took 5 bases from V and 1 from J; bases not matched to a gene: 7.

V is TRBV6-5 and J is TRBJ2-1, with 7 bases fitting TRBD2. CDR1 is MNHEY and CDR2 is SVGAGI in the germline V gene. The V gene end was trimmed by 8 bases and the J gene end by 1 base; junction bases not matched to a gene: 8. The CDR3 is 15 amino acids. The CDR3 loop is CASSSGKRSYNEQFF. CDR3 bases: TGTGCCAGCTCGAGCGGGAAGAGATCCTACAATGAGCAGTTCTTC.